A single sample is the source of the 29 T cell receptor beta chains below, sequenced in a study of blood T cell repertoires in COVID-19. Sequencing used immunoSEQ multiplex PCR; TCRdb keeps in-frame clones, though not all of them. Seen here are about 28,000 clones, 87% observed once, and the top ten hold less than 6.5%. The sample taken for sequencing was peripheral blood. Source of these receptors: a man between 60 and 75 years old with active COVID-19.

V usage is TRBV19 and J usage is TRBJ2-7; TRBD1 agrees at 12 bases. Unmatched junction bases numbered 7, after V lost 4 bases and J lost 6 bases. CDR3 length: 15 amino acids. Germline assignment: CDR1 LNHDA and CDR2 SQIVND (reference sequence). This chain's CDR3 is CASSTPGTGGIEQYF. For the CDR3, the DNA is TGTGCCAGTAGTACCCCCGGGACAGGGGGCATCGAGCAGTACTTC.

The V call is TRBV19, the J call TRBJ2-3; 9 nucleotides line up with TRBD1. The V gene end was trimmed by 7 bases and the J gene end by 2 bases; junction bases not matched to a gene: 10. This CDR3 contains 16 residues. Germline-derived CDR1 and CDR2 are LNHDA and SQIVND (reference sequence). For the CDR3, the DNA is TGTGCCAGTACCCCGGACAGGGGCGACTACACAGATACGCAGTATTTT. Translating it yields CASTPDRGDYTDTQYF.

V usage is TRBV9 and J usage is TRBJ1-2; 7 nucleotides agree with TRBD1. The CDR3 contains 15 residues. In germline, CDR1 is SGDLS, CDR2 YYNGEE. J was trimmed by 5 bases and V by 0 bases; bases with no gene match: 7. The DNA for the CDR3 is TGTGCCAGCAGCGTAGGCCAGGGACAGTCGTATGGCTACACCTTC. Its protein is CASSVGQGQSYGYTF.

This clone was counted a few times. The chain joins TRBV24-1 to TRBJ1-6, with 7 bases identical to TRBD1. There are 18 residues in the CDR3. V lost 4 bases, J lost 0 bases, and 8 bases stayed unmatched. CDR1 is KGHDR, CDR2 SFDVKD, per germline. The CDR3 bases are TGTGCCACCAGTGAATTTGACAGGGCGAGCTCCTATAATTCACCCCTCCACTTT. It specifies CATSEFDRASSYNSPLHF.

This chain uses TRBV18 with TRBJ1-6; TRBD1 matches at 11 bases. Germline V lookup: CDR1 KGHSH, CDR2 LQKENI. The CDR3 loop spans 14 amino acids. The V gene end was trimmed by 3 bases and the J gene end by 10 bases; junction bases not matched to a gene: 2. In DNA form, the CDR3 reads TGTGCCAGCTCACCGGACAGGGGGCGGTCACCCCTCCACTTT. Translating it yields CASSPDRGRSPLHF. Supplemented by reference TRBV18 and TRBJ1-6, the full variable domain reads NAGVMQNPRHLVRRRGQEARLRCSPMKGHSHVYWYRQLPEEGLKFMVYLQKENIIDESGMPKERFSAEFPKEGPSILRIQQVVRGDSAAYFCASSPDRGRSPLHFGNGTRLTVT.

V usage is TRBV23-1 and J usage is TRBJ1-1; D is perhaps TRBD1 (6 bases). TRBV23-1 is an open reading frame, and its role is uncertain. The CDR3 is made up of 15 amino acids. Trimming pared 4 bases from V and 4 bases from J, leaving 16 bases between. The CDR3 DNA is TGCGCCAGCAGTCGCACCAGGGGAATTTCCACTGAAGCTTTCTTT. It encodes CASSRTRGISTEAFF.

This chain links TRBV18 with TRBJ2-5, with D tentatively TRBD1 (6 bases). V was pared by 6 bases and J by 2 bases, with 10 bases between. Germline V CDR1 and CDR2: KGHSH, LQKENI. This CDR3 has 13 residues. CDR3 in amino acids: CASSRTVQETQYF. In DNA form, the CDR3 reads TGTGCCAGCTCTCGGACAGTACAAGAGACCCAGTACTTC.

The V call is TRBV10-3, the J call TRBJ2-1; no clear D. Germline CDR1 is ENHRY and CDR2 is SYGVKD. The V and J ends lost 6 bases and 5 bases respectively, with 8 bases between them. This CDR3 has 12 amino acids. CDR3 DNA sequence: TGTGCCATCAGCCCACAGAACAATGAGCAGTTCTTC. As protein: CAISPQNNEQFF.

The V and J genes are TRBV19 and TRBJ1-4; D is perhaps TRBD1 (5 bases). In germline, CDR1 is LNHDA, CDR2 SQIVND (reference sequence). V was shortened by 7 bases and J by 1 base, with 10 bases between the two germline ends. The CDR3 spans 14 residues. For the CDR3, the DNA is TGTGCCAGTAACCAGGGCATAACTAATGAAAAACTGTTTTTT. Encoded protein: CASNQGITNEKLFF.

This rearrangement joins TRBV5-1 to TRBJ2-2; 10 bases fit TRBD1. The J segment lost 4 bases and the V segment lost 4 bases, leaving 7 bases of the junction unmatched. The CDR3 extends over 16 amino acids. Germline V gives CDR1 SGHRS, CDR2 YFSETQ. The CDR3 region is CASSPRTGGITGELFF. The CDR3 DNA follows: TGCGCCAGCAGCCCGAGGACAGGGGGTATCACCGGGGAGCTGTTTTTT.

CDR3 in DNA: TGTGCCAGCAGTTACTCTGGACTCAACCGCTACGAGCAGTACTTC. This codes for CASSYSGLNRYEQYF. V usage is TRBV6-5 and J usage is TRBJ2-7, with D possibly matching TRBD2 (5 bases). There are 15 residues in the CDR3. Germline V gives CDR1 MNHEY, CDR2 SVGAGI. V was trimmed by 0 bases and J by 3 bases, leaving 12 bases between them.

The chain combines TRBV6-5 with TRBJ2-2, with 7 bases identical to TRBD1. Unmatched junction bases numbered 10, after V lost 8 bases and J lost 7 bases. The CDR3 sequence is 14 residues long. Germline V lookup: CDR1 MNHEY, CDR2 SVGAGI. CDR3 sequence reads: CASLLDRASGELFF. The CDR3 nucleotides read TGTGCCAGCCTTCTTGACAGGGCGAGCGGGGAGCTGTTTTTT.

J is TRBJ2-7 and V is TRBV3-1 (or the pseudogene TRBV3-2); 16 bases line up with TRBD2. Germline V CDR1 and CDR2: LGHDT, YNNKEL (reference sequence). This CDR3 is built from 16 residues. Unmatched junction bases numbered 1, after V lost 3 bases and J lost 2 bases. DNA of the CDR3: TGTGCCAGCAGCCAGGGACTAGCGGGGGGGACCTACGAGCAGTACTTC. Protein: CASSQGLAGGTYEQYF.

The V call is TRBV5-1, the J call TRBJ1-1; maybe TRBD1 (6 bases). The CDR3 extends over 15 amino acids. Germline loops: CDR1 SGHRS, CDR2 YFSETQ. Trimming took 3 bases from V and 2 from J, leaving 14 bases between them. CDR3 sequence: CASSSRTDLNTEAFF. The CDR3 DNA reads TGCGCCAGCAGCTCTAGGACAGATTTAAACACTGAAGCTTTCTTT.

This chain links TRBV15 with TRBJ1-6, with a tentative D call TRBD1 (5 bases). CDR1 and CDR2 (germline): LNHNV, YYDKDF (reference sequence). V was pared by 0 bases and J by 8 bases, with 14 bases between. This CDR3 is built from 16 residues. The CDR3 region is CATSRDLGGRYSPLHF. The CDR3, as DNA: TGTGCCACCAGCAGAGATTTGGGGGGACGTTATTCACCCCTCCACTTT.

V and J are TRBV25-1 and TRBJ1-4; D ambiguous. Germline loops: CDR1 MGHDK, CDR2 SYGVNS. The CDR3 covers 14 residues. Trimming pared 4 bases from V and 4 bases from J, leaving 10 bases between. CDR3 sequence: CASSGPAGNEKLFF. As DNA, the CDR3 is TGTGCCAGCAGTGGTCCGGCGGGTAATGAAAAACTGTTTTTT.

The V gene is TRBV29-1, the J gene TRBJ2-3; a weak D match, TRBD1 (5 bases). The germline gives CDR1 SQVTM, CDR2 ANQGSEA. The V end was cut by 8 bases, the J end by 0 bases, with 12 bases between. The CDR3 totals 13 residues. The DNA for the CDR3 is TGCAGCATCGTGGGGCCAAGCACAGATACGCAGTATTTT. It is translated as CSIVGPSTDTQYF.

The chain joins TRBV11-3 to TRBJ2-4, with D unresolved. The V gene's germline CDR1 is SGHNT and CDR2 YENEEA. The V end lost 6 bases, the J end lost 16 bases, and 28 bases lay between the germline ends. This CDR3 region has 15 residues. The CDR3 is CASSFFCLSGRSSYF. CDR3 nucleotides: TGTGCCAGCAGTTTTTTCTGCCTTTCTGGGCGCTCCTCCTACTTC.

This sequence joins TRBV11-3 and TRBJ2-2; TRBD1 aligns across 10 bases. CDR3 length equals 16 residues. Trimming removed 4 bases from V and 1 base from J; junction bases left unmatched: 3. Germline V lookup: CDR1 SGHNT, CDR2 YENEEA. The DNA for the CDR3 is TGTGCCAGCAGCTCCCGGACAGGGGGGAACACCGGGGAGCTGTTTTTT. This codes for CASSSRTGGNTGELFF.

The gene calls are TRBV5-5 and TRBJ1-5; 9 nucleotides match TRBD1. V trimming: 4 bases; J trimming: 7 bases; junction bases outside the gene matches: 9. The CDR3 is 15 amino acids. CDR1 SGHKS and CDR2 YYEKEE come from the germline V gene (reference sequence). The CDR3, as DNA: TGTGCCAGCAGCCTCTGGACAGGGGTTAGGCAGCCCCAGCATTTT. It encodes CASSLWTGVRQPQHF.

This clone was seen only once. V and J are TRBV9 and TRBJ1-1, with D possibly being TRBD1 (5 bases). V shed 3 bases and J shed 6 bases, with 9 bases lying between them. This CDR3 is 12 amino acids long. CDR1 and CDR2 from the germline V gene are SGDLS and YYNGEE. The CDR3 DNA reads as TGTGCCAGCAGCGGGAGGGGTTCTGAAGCTTTCTTT. This translates into CASSGRGSEAFF.

The rearrangement joins TRBV3-1 (or the pseudogene TRBV3-2) to TRBJ2-1; possibly TRBD1 for D (6 bases). V gave up 6 bases and J gave up 6 bases, with 12 bases separating them. Germline-derived CDR1 and CDR2 are LGHDT and YNNKEL (reference sequence). The CDR3 extends over 13 amino acids. For the CDR3, the DNA is TGTGCCAGCAGGTTACAGGGTTCCAATGAGCAGTTCTTC. It codes for CASRLQGSNEQFF.

This clone is a singleton in its sample. The chain is built from TRBV2 and TRBJ2-1; 9 bases align to TRBD2. In germline, CDR1 is SNHLY, CDR2 FYNNEI. The CDR3 is 16 residues long. V lost 1 base to trimming and J lost 6 bases; unmatched junction nucleotides: 7. This CDR3 reads CASSEVRAGGINEQFF. The CDR3 DNA is TGTGCCAGCAGTGAAGTACGAGCGGGGGGTATCAATGAGCAGTTCTTC.

In DNA form, the CDR3 reads TGTGCCAGCAGTGGATCAGGGGTGAGAGACGGCTACACCTTC. It codes for CASSGSGVRDGYTF. V gene TRBV25-1 combines with J gene TRBJ1-2, with a tentative D call TRBD1 (6 bases). The CDR3 is 14 amino acids. The germline gives CDR1 MGHDK, CDR2 SYGVNS. Trimming removed 4 bases at V and 8 bases at J, with 17 bases between.

This sequence joins TRBV6-6 and TRBJ1-2; TRBD1 matches at 7 bases. After removal of 2 bases from V and 7 bases from J, the junction contained 10 bases not matched to a gene. Germline V gene lookup returns CDR1 MNHNY and CDR2 SVGAGI (reference sequence). CDR3 length equals 15 residues. The CDR3 loop reads CASSYTVTGLPGYTF. For the CDR3, the DNA is TGTGCCAGCAGTTACACGGTGACAGGGCTGCCTGGCTACACCTTC.

The V gene is TRBV25-1, the J gene TRBJ2-3, with 10 positions matching TRBD1. Germline assignment: CDR1 MGHDK and CDR2 SYGVNS. The CDR3 consists of 17 residues. Trimming cost V 1 base and J 4 bases; bases outside gene matches: 8. The CDR3 here is CASSELGRDRGPDTQYF. CDR3 in DNA: TGTGCCAGCAGTGAATTAGGAAGGGACAGGGGACCAGATACGCAGTATTTT.

This clone was observed a single time. The junction differs from germline at one of its ends, possibly a read error. This chain connects TRBV7-7 to TRBJ2-3; 8 bases line up with TRBD1. This CDR3 is 18 amino acids long. CDR1 is SSHAT and CDR2 is FNYEAQ in the germline V gene (reference sequence). In DNA form, the CDR3 reads TGTGCTAGCAGCTTAGGAGCAGGGGGCGCAGGGAACACAGATACGCAGTATTTT. As protein: CASSLGAGGAGNTDTQYF.

This sequence joins TRBV24-1 and TRBJ2-1; D uncertain. In germline, CDR1 is KGHDR, CDR2 SFDVKD. V lost 4 bases and J 1 base, leaving 7 bases between the germline ends. This CDR3 has 14 residues. The CDR3, as DNA: TGTGCCACCAGTGAGGCCGGGTCCTACAATGAGCAGTTCTTC. It translates to CATSEAGSYNEQFF.

This clone was counted a few times. The rearrangement uses TRBV18 and TRBJ2-2; no firm D call. Germline CDR1 and CDR2: KGHSH and LQKENI. This CDR3 spans 12 amino acids. The ends were cut back, 5 bases at V and 4 bases at J, with 5 bases in the middle. The CDR3 is CASSTATGELFF. The CDR3 nucleotides are TGTGCCAGCTCAACAGCCACCGGGGAGCTGTTTTTT.